These 21 T cell receptor beta chains were sequenced from one sample in a study of blood T cell repertoires in COVID-19 (dated by TCRdb to about 2020). Library generation was performed with the immunoSEQ multiplex PCR assay. The table comes from immuneACCESS by way of TCRdb, which keeps in-frame sequences with V and J called. Part of the clones is missing from these tables; in studies checked, under half for an unresolved V gene and the rest for unknown reasons. The sample table records approximately 200,000 clones; roughly four fifths of these occur just once. The leading ten clones occupy approximately 1.4% of the sample. The material sequenced was PBMCs or T cells enriched from blood (not recorded which). These receptors all stem from a woman between 40 and 50 years old with acute COVID-19.

The genes are TRBV30 and TRBJ1-2; D gene unclear. The ends were cut back, 2 bases at V and 6 bases at J, with 16 bases in the middle. The CDR3 has 14 residues. Germline V gene lookup returns CDR1 GTSNPN and CDR2 SVGIG (reference sequence). CDR3 protein: CAWSPTLGGNGYTF. The DNA of the CDR3 is TGTGCCTGGAGTCCAACCCTAGGAGGAAATGGCTACACCTTC.

This clone has just a few counts. The V and J genes are TRBV20-1 and TRBJ1-4; D uncertain. The ends were cut back, 3 bases at V and 0 bases at J, with 5 bases in the middle. The CDR3 runs to 13 residues. Germline V gene data show CDR1 as DFQATT and CDR2 as SNEGSKA (reference sequence). CDR3 in amino acids: CSASLSTNEKLFF. CDR3 coding DNA: TGCAGTGCTAGTCTATCAACTAATGAAAAACTGTTTTTT.

In its sample, this clone was seen a few times. This sequence joins TRBV29-1 and TRBJ2-2; 7 bases are a match to TRBD1. The CDR3 is 14 residues long. Trimming cost V 7 bases and J 4 bases; bases outside gene matches: 9. CDR1 and CDR2 (germline): SQVTM, ANQGSEA. The DNA for the CDR3 is TGCAGCGCCTCTAGGGGGCGCGGCACCGGGGAGCTGTTTTTT. Its protein product is CSASRGRGTGELFF.

V gene TRBV11-1 combines with J gene TRBJ1-3; D is ambiguous. The CDR3 totals 13 residues. The germline CDR1 and CDR2 sequences are SGHAT and FQDESV (reference sequence). Trimming took 7 bases from V and 8 from J, leaving 15 bases between them. CDR3 in DNA: TGTGCCAGCACCAATAACGACCGGGACACCATATATTTT. Its translation: CASTNNDRDTIYF.

This rearrangement joins TRBV7-9 to TRBJ1-5; 7 nucleotides line up with TRBD1. CDR1 SEHNR and CDR2 FQNEAQ come from the germline V gene (reference sequence). V was pared by 5 bases and J by 2 bases, with 6 bases of the junction left unmatched. CDR3 length: 15 amino acids. In DNA, the CDR3 is TGTGCCAGCAGCCTACAGGGGAGTGGCAATCAGCCCCAGCATTTT. This sequence encodes CASSLQGSGNQPQHF.

V is TRBV25-1 and J is TRBJ1-6, with TRBD1 as a possible D gene (5 bases). The CDR3 sequence is 15 residues long. CDR1 is MGHDK and CDR2 is SYGVNS in the germline V gene. V lost 3 bases and J lost 10, with 16 bases in between. The CDR3 DNA sequence: TGTGCCAGCAGTGAGCAGGGTCGTGGGTCCTCACCCCTCCACTTT. This translates into CASSEQGRGSSPLHF.

The rearrangement joins TRBV5-1 to TRBJ2-1, with TRBD1 identical over 7 bases. Trimming removed 4 bases from V and 8 bases from J; junction bases left unmatched: 6. The CDR3 has 13 residues. CDR1 is SGHRS and CDR2 is YFSETQ in the germline V gene. CDR3 coding DNA: TGCGCCAGCAGCGGACACAGGGGCGATGAGCAGTTCTTC. Translation: CASSGHRGDEQFF.

The V and J genes are TRBV30 and TRBJ2-5; 10 bases align to TRBD1. CDR3 size: 19 residues. V lost 3 bases and J lost 1; bases outside the gene matches: 17. Germline V gene lookup returns CDR1 GTSNPN and CDR2 SVGIG (reference sequence). In DNA, the CDR3 is TGTGCCTGGAGCGTGGTGAGGCTTCCGGGACAGGGGTTCCAAGAGACCCAGTACTTC. Translating gives CAWSVVRLPGQGFQETQYF.

The chain uses TRBV6-6 and TRBJ2-1, with D possibly being TRBD1 (7 bases). Deletions cut 4 bases from V and 1 base from J, with 14 bases between. CDR3 length: 16 residues. CDR1 and CDR2 from the germline V gene are MNHNY and SVGAGI (reference sequence). CDR3 nucleotides: TGTGCCAGCAGTTGGAGGGGGCGCGGGTCCTACAATGAGCAGTTCTTC. It yields the protein CASSWRGRGSYNEQFF.

There are a few counts of this clone. The chain joins TRBV12-3 or TRBV12-4 to TRBJ1-2; tentative D call: TRBD1 (6 bases). The CDR3 consists of 13 residues. V dropped 3 bases and J dropped 8 bases, with 13 bases sitting between them. CDR3 coding DNA: TGTGCCAGCAGTTTGGTGGGGGCGAGAGGCTACACCTTC. Translating gives CASSLVGARGYTF.

In this sample, this clone turned up once. The chain joins TRBV7-3 to TRBJ2-1; D perhaps matches TRBD2 (5 bases). The CDR3 spans 12 residues. The ends were cut back, 2 bases at V and 8 bases at J, with 7 bases in the middle. CDR1 is SGHTA and CDR2 is FQGTGA in the germline V gene. As DNA, the CDR3 is TGTGCCAGCAGCTTAGGGAGCCATGAGCAGTTCTTC. Protein product: CASSLGSHEQFF.

This clone was counted a few times. V and J are TRBV2 and TRBJ2-5; a weak D match, TRBD2 (5 bases). V was cut by 7 bases and J by 5 bases, with 20 bases left in between. The V gene's germline CDR1 is SNHLY and CDR2 FYNNEI. The CDR3 covers 15 residues. The CDR3 spells CASIKRGTDGETQYF. CDR3 nucleotide sequence: TGTGCCAGCATCAAACGGGGTACAGATGGGGAGACCCAGTACTTC.

This clone came up a few times. The rearrangement joins TRBV28 to TRBJ2-1; 9 bases agree with TRBD2. The trim removed 1 base at V and 3 bases at J, leaving 13 bases unmatched. CDR1 and CDR2 from the germline V gene are MDHEN and SYDVKM. The CDR3 contains 19 residues. CDR3 bases: TGTGCCAGCAGTTTATCCCCCTTCGGCGGGAGGGCCGTCTACAATGAGCAGTTCTTC. Translated: CASSLSPFGGRAVYNEQFF.

The genes are TRBV21-1 and TRBJ1-4; TRBD1 reflects the table's D call only, with no check against the DNA. TRBV21-1 represents a pseudogene. CDR3 length: 18 amino acids. CDR3 residues: CASSKYRLRRDRGEKLFF. As DNA, the CDR3 is TGTGCCAGCAGCAAATATCGTCTAAGGAGGGACAGGGGTGAAAAACTGTTTTTT.

The rearrangement joins TRBV7-2 to TRBJ2-3, with D unclear. CDR3 length: 15 amino acids. The ends were cut back, 5 bases at V and 0 bases at J, with 12 bases in the middle. Germline V gives CDR1 SGHTA, CDR2 FQGNSA. The DNA of the CDR3 is TGTGCCAGCAGCCCTCAGATCATTAGCACAGATACGCAGTATTTT. This translates into CASSPQIISTDTQYF.

The chain uses TRBV7-9 and TRBJ1-1; TRBD1 aligns across 10 bases. Germline values: CDR1 SEHNR, CDR2 FQNEAQ (reference sequence). This CDR3 contains 15 residues. After removal of 4 bases from V and 1 base from J, the junction contained 3 bases not matched to a gene. For the CDR3, the DNA is TGTGCCAGCAGCTCCCGGACAGGGGGGAACACTGAAGCTTTCTTT. This encodes CASSSRTGGNTEAFF.

As concerns this clone: One end of the junction does not line up with germline, which may come from a read error. This chain links TRBV30 with TRBJ1-6; D is unresolved. The CDR3 has 13 residues. Germline CDR1 reads GTSNPN; CDR2 reads SVGIG (reference sequence). The CDR3 nucleotides read TGTGCCTGGAGGGCCTCCGATAATTCACCCCTCCACTTT. Its translation is CAWRASDNSPLHF.

V usage is TRBV30 and J usage is TRBJ2-3; 8 bases agree with TRBD2. Germline V gives CDR1 GTSNPN, CDR2 SVGIG (reference sequence). The J segment lost 5 bases and the V segment lost 5 bases, leaving 6 bases of the junction unmatched. The CDR3 runs to 13 residues. The CDR3: CAWQAGAVDTQYF. DNA for the CDR3: TGTGCCTGGCAAGCGGGAGCGGTAGATACGCAGTATTTT. The full variable domain, completed using reference TRBV30 and TRBJ2-3, is SQTIHQWPATLVQPVGSPLSLECTVEGTSNPNLYWYRQAAGRGLQLLFYSVGIGQISSEVPQNLSASRPQDRQFILSSKKLLLSDSGFYLCAWQAGAVDTQYFGPGTRLTVL.

V usage is TRBV7-2 and J usage is TRBJ1-3; D possibly corresponds to TRBD1 (5 bases). CDR3 size: 16 residues. Germline V gene sequence: CDR1 SGHTA, CDR2 FQGNSA. The V end was cut by 4 bases, the J end by 0 bases, with 13 bases between. The CDR3 DNA reads TGTGCCAGCAGCTCAGCAACAGGACCCTCTGGAAACACCATATATTTT. Encoded protein: CASSSATGPSGNTIYF.

CDR3 nucleotides: TGTGCCAGCAGCTTAGTGGGTTTAGGGCAGGGTGAGCAGTTCTTC. This gives the protein CASSLVGLGQGEQFF. J is TRBJ2-1 and V is TRBV7-2, with D perhaps TRBD1 (5 bases). This CDR3 has 15 amino acids. Per the germline V gene, CDR1 is SGHTA and CDR2 is FQGNSA. With 1 base removed from V and 9 bases from J, the gap between germline ends came to 16 bases.

The chain has TRBV18 and TRBJ2-1, with 8 nucleotides matching TRBD2. The CDR3 totals 15 residues. J was trimmed by 1 base and V by 9 bases; bases with no gene match: 8. Germline CDR1 KGHSH, CDR2 LQKENI. The CDR3 here is CASLTKRESYNEQFF. The CDR3 DNA sequence: TGTGCCAGTTTGACAAAGCGGGAGTCCTACAATGAGCAGTTCTTC.